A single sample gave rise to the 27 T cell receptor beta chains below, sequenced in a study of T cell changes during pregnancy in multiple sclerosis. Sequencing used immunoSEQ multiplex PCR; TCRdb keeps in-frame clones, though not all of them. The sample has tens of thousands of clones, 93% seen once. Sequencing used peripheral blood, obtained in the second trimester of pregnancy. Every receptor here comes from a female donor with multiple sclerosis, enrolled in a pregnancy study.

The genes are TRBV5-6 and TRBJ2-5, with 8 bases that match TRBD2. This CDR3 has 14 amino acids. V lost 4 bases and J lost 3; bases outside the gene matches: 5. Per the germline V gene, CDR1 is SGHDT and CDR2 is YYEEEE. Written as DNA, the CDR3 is TGTGCCAGCAGCACGGGACTAGAGGAAGAGACCCAGTACTTC. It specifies CASSTGLEEETQYF.

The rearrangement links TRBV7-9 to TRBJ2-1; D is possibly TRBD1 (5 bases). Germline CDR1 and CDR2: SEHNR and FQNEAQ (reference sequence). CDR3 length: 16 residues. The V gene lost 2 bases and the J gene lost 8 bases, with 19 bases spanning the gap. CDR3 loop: CASSLIGQGFNYEQFF. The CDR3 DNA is TGTGCCAGCAGCTTAATTGGCCAGGGCTTTAACTATGAGCAGTTCTTC.

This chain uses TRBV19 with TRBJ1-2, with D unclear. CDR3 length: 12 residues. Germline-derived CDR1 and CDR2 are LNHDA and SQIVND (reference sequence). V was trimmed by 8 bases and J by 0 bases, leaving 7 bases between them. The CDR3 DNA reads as TGTGCCAGTTTGTCAGCTAACTATGGCTACACCTTC. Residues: CASLSANYGYTF.

The chain's CDR3 is CASKGKGGVLFTGANVLTF. The CDR3 bases are TGTGCCAGCAAGGGTAAAGGGGGCGTACTCTTTACTGGGGCCAACGTCCTGACTTTC. The chain combines TRBV27 with TRBJ2-6; TRBD1 aligns across 7 bases. Germline V gene sequence: CDR1 MNHEY, CDR2 SMNVEV (reference sequence). CDR3 length equals 19 residues. V was pared by 7 bases and J by 2 bases, with 17 bases of the junction left unmatched.

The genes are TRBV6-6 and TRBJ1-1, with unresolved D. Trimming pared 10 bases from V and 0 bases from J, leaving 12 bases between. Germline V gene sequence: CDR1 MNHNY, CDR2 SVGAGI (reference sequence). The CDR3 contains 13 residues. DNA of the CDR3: TGTGCCACGGGCGGGCTTATGAACACTGAAGCTTTCTTT. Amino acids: CATGGLMNTEAFF.

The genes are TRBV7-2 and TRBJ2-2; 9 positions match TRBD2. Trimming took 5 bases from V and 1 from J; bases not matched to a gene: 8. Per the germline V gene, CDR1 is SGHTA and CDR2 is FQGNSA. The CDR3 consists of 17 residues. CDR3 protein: CASSRDGSGGNTGELFF. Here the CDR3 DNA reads TGTGCCAGCAGCCGCGACGGTAGCGGGGGGAACACCGGGGAGCTGTTTTTT.

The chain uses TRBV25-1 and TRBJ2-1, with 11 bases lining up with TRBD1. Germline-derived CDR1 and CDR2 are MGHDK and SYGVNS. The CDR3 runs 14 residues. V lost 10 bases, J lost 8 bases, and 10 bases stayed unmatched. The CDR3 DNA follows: TGTGCCACCTCAAGGGACAGGGGGTCCGATGAGCAGTTCTTC. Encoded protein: CATSRDRGSDEQFF.

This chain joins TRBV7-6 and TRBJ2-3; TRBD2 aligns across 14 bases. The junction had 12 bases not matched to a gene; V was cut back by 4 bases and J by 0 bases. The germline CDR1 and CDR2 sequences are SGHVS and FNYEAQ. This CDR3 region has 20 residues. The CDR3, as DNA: TGTGCCAGCAGCTCTCCGGGACTAGCGGGGGCCCTTAAAAGCACAGATACGCAGTATTTT. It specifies CASSSPGLAGALKSTDTQYF.

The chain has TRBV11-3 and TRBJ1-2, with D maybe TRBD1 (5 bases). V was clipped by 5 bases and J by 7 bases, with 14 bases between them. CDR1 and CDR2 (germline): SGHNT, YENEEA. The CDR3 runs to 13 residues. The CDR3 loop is CASSLSGGLGYTF. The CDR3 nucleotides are TGTGCCAGCAGCCTGAGCGGGGGTCTTGGCTACACCTTC.

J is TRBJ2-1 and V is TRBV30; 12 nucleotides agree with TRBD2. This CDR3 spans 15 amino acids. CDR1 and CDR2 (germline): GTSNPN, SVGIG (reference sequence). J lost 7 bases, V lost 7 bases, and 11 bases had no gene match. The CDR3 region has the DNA TGTGCCTTTAACCCGACTAGCGGGGGCCTAAATGAGCAGTTCTTC. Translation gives CAFNPTSGGLNEQFF.

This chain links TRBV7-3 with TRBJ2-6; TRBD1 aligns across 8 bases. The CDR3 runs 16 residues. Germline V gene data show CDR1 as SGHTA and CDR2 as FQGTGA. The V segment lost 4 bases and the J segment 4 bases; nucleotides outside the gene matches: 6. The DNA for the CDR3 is TGTGCCAGCAGCTGGCGGACAGGGACCGGGGCCAACGTCCTGACTTTC. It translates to CASSWRTGTGANVLTF.

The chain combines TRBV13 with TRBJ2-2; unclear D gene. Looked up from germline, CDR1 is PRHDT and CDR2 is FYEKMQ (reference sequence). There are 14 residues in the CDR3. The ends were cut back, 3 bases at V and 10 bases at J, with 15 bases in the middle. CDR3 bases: TGTGCCAGCAGCTTCCCAAGCCTTGCAAAGGAGCTGTTTTTT. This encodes CASSFPSLAKELFF.

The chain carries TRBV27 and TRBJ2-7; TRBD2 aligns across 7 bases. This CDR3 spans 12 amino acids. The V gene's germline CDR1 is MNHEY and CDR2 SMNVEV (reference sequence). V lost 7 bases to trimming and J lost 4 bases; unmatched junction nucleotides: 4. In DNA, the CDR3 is TGTGCCAGCAAGCGGGACCGGTACGAGCAGTACTTC. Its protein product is CASKRDRYEQYF.

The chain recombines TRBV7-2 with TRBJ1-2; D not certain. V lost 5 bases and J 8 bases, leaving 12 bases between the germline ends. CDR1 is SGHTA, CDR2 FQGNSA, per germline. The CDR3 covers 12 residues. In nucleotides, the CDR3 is TGTGCCAGCAGCCCACCGCGGGAAGGCTACACCTTC. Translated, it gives CASSPPREGYTF.

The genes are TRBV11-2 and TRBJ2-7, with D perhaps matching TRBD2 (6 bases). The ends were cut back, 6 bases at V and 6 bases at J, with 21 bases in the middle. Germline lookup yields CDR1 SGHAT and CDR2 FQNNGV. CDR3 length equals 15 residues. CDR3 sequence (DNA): TGTGCCAGCAGACAACCGGGACTCCTCTTACTCGAGCAGTACTTC. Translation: CASRQPGLLLLEQYF.

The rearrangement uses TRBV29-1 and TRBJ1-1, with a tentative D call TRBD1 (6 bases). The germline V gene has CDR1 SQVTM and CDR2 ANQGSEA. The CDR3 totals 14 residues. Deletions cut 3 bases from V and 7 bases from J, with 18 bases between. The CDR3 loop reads CSVENRANTLEAFF. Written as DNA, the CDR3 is TGCAGCGTTGAGAACAGGGCCAACACCCTTGAAGCTTTCTTT.

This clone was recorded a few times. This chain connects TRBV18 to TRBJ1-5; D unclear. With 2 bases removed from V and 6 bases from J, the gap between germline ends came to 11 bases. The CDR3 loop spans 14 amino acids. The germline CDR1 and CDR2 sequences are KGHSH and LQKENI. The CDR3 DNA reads TGTGCCAGCTCACCAAACGGGTTGAGTCAGCCCCAGCATTTT. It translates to CASSPNGLSQPQHF.

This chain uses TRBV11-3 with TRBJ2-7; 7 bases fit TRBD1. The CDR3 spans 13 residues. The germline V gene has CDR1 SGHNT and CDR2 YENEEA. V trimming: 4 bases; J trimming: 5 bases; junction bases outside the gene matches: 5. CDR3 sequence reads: CASSSRTGHEQYF. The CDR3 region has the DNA TGTGCCAGCAGCTCACGGACAGGTCACGAGCAGTACTTC.

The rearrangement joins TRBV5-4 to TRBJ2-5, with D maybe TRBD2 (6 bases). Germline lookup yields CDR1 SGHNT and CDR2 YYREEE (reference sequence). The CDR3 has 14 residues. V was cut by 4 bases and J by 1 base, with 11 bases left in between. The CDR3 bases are TGTGCCAGCAGCCGTCCGGGACTCCAAGAGACCCAGTACTTC. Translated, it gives CASSRPGLQETQYF.

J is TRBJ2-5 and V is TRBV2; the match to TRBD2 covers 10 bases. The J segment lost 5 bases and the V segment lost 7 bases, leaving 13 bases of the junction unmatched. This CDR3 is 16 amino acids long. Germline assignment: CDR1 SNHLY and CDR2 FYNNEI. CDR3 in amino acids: CASIPGGAGGYETQYF. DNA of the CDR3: TGTGCCAGCATCCCAGGGGGAGCGGGGGGGTATGAGACCCAGTACTTC.

The CDR3: CASSRGQGAFGETQYF. As DNA, the CDR3 is TGTGCCAGCAGCCGAGGACAGGGGGCGTTTGGGGAGACCCAGTACTTC. V is TRBV14 and J is TRBJ2-5; 11 bases are a match to TRBD1. V shed 4 bases, J shed 5 bases, and the junction held 9 bases outside the gene matches. The germline V gene encodes CDR1 SGHDN and CDR2 FVKESK. This CDR3 is built from 16 residues.

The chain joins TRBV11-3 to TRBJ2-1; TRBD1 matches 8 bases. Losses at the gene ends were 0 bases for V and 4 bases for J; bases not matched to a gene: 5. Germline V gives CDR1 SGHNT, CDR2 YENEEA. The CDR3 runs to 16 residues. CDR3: CASSLEGGQEYNEQFF. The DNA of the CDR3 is TGTGCCAGCAGCTTAGAAGGGGGACAGGAATACAATGAGCAGTTCTTC. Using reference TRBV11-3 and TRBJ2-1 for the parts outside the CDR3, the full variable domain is EAGVVQSPRYKIIEKKQPVAFWCNPISGHNTLYWYLQNLGQGPELLIRYENEEAVDDSQLPKDRFSAERLKGVDSTLKIQPAELGDSAVYLCASSLEGGQEYNEQFFGPGTRLTVL.

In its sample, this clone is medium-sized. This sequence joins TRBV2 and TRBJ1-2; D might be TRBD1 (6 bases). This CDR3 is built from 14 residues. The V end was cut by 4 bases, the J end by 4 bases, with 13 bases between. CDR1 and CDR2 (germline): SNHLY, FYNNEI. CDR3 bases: TGTGCCAGCAGTGTACCGGGAGGGGGCTATGGCTACACCTTC. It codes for CASSVPGGGYGYTF.

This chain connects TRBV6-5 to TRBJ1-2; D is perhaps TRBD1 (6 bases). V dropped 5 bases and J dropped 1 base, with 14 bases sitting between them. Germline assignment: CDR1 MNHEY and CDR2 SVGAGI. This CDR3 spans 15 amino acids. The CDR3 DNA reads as TGTGCCAGCAGTAACCTGGACAGTATTAACTATGGCTACACCTTC. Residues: CASSNLDSINYGYTF.

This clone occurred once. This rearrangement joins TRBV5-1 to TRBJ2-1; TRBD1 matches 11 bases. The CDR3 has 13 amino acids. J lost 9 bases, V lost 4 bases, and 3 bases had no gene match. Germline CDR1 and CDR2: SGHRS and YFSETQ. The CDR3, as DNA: TGCGCCAGCAGCGAGGGACAGGGGGTTGAGCAGTTCTTC. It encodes CASSEGQGVEQFF.

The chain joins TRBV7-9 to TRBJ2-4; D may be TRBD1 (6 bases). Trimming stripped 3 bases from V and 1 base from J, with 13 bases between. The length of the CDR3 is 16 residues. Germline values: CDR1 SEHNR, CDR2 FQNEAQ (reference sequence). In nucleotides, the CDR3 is TGTGCCAGCAGCTTTCTCCCTCAGGGGGCCAAAAACATTCAGTACTTC. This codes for CASSFLPQGAKNIQYF.

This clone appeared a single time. The CDR3 nucleotides are TGTGCCACCAGCGGAGGATACGGTGCCTATGGCTACACCTTC. This gives the protein CATSGGYGAYGYTF. The chain combines TRBV15 with TRBJ1-2, with D hard to call. Germline CDR1 reads LNHNV; CDR2 reads YYDKDF (reference sequence). Deletions cut 5 bases from V and 4 bases from J, with 14 bases between. The length of the CDR3 is 14 residues.